This T cell receptor (beta chain) was captured in a study of Ad26.COV2.S vaccination and SARS-CoV-2 variants. Sequencing was performed with immunoSEQ multiplex PCR; in TCRdb, only in-frame clones are kept and a portion is missing. The table records about 390,000 clones, 75% to 90% of them present only once. The CDR3 totals 14 residues. With 5 bases removed from V and 0 bases from J, the gap between germline ends came to 8 bases. CDR1 and CDR2 (germline): SGHTA, FQGNSA. As to treatment: approximately 18 received Ad26.COV2.S at low or high dose, single or two shots; 5 received placebo; per-sample allocation not given. At day 63 after the first vaccine or placebo injection, samples were drawn.

The chain has TRBV7-2 and TRBJ1-5; weak D call: TRBD1 (5 bases). The origin of this receptor is a person between 18 and 59 years old who received the Ad26.COV2.S COVID-19 vaccine or a placebo. The sample was peripheral blood, taken in a trial of Ad26.COV2.S vaccine versus placebo. The chain's CDR3 is CASSPGPSNQPQHF. Here the CDR3 DNA reads TGTGCCAGCAGCCCGGGGCCTAGCAATCAGCCCCAGCATTTT. The complete variable domain, with remaining parts taken from reference TRBV7-2 and TRBJ1-5, reads GAGVSQSPSNKVTEKGKDVELRCDPISGHTALYWYRQSLGQGLEFLIYFQGNSAPDKSGLPSDRFSAERTGGSVSTLTIQRTQQEDSAVYLCASSPGPSNQPQHFGDGTRLSIL.